This TCR beta chain appears in the sequencing data of a study of OX40 agonist ivuxolimab in advanced cancers. Study as a whole: Six ivuxolimab dose levels, 0.01 to 10 mg/kg, were given intravenously every 2 weeks. Whole-study findings and limits: At doses 0.1 to 3.0 mg/kg, CD4+ and CD8+ clones expanded.

The table came from immunoSEQ multiplex PCR; TCRdb's copy has only in-frame clones and leaves some out. In the table there are 58,000 or so clones, about 80% of which are singletons. V gave up 3 bases and J gave up 2 bases; unmatched junction bases: 6. The CDR3 is 16 amino acids. CDR1 SEHNR and CDR2 FQNEAQ come from the germline V gene (reference sequence). This clone turned up a few times. Its matching antigen is unknown. The TCR comes from an adult with an advanced solid tumor such as melanoma, head and neck, liver or kidney cancer. This chain links TRBV7-9 with TRBJ2-1, with 8 bases identical to TRBD2. The material sequenced was CD4+ or CD8+ T cells sorted from blood, taken in a trial of the OX40 agonist ivuxolimab. DNA of the CDR3: TGTGCCAGCAGCTTTTCCGGGAGGGCCCCCTACAATGAGCAGTTCTTC. The encoded protein is CASSFSGRAPYNEQFF.